This T cell receptor beta chain was retrieved from a study of shared clonotypes between healthy human individuals. Study observations and caveats: Naive subsets generally exceeded memory subsets in estimated richness.

Among the donors, all were Caucasian adults who lived in Nashville, Tennessee. The split of CD4+ cells yielded CD45RA+ naive and CD45RA-negative memory subsets. V lost 4 bases, J lost 6 bases, and 11 bases stayed unmatched. The V gene's germline CDR1 is MNHEY and CDR2 SVGAGI. CDR3 size: 16 residues. Genomic DNA of each subset was evenly split across several immunoSEQ plates. Here immunoSEQ multiplex PCR was the method, and the copy in TCRdb shows in-frame clones only, minus some. The sample contains 180,000 or so clones, just under 95% of which appear only once. Details on this clone: Antigen specificity is unknown.

This clonotype originated in a woman between 25 and 40 years old in good health. The chain is built from TRBV6-5 and TRBJ2-2, with 7 nucleotides matching TRBD1. The sequenced sample was naive CD4+ T cells sorted from blood. The subset denotes: CD45RA+ positively selected. In nucleotides, the CDR3 is TGTGCCAGCAGTTCAGTTTATTTACAGGGGTCCGGGGAGCTGTTTTTT. Protein product: CASSSVYLQGSGELFF.